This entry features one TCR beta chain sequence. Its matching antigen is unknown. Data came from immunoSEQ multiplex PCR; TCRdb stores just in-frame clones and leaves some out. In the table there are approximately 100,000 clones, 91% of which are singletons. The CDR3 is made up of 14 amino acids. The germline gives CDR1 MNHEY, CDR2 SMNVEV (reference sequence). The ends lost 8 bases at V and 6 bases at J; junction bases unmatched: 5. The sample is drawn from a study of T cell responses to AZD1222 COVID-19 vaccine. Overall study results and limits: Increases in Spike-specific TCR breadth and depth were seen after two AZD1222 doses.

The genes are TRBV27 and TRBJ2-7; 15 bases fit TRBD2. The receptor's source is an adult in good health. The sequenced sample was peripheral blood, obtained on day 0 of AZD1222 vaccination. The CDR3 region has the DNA TGTGCCAGCGGGGGGACTAGCGGGAGGTTCGAGCAGTACTTC. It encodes CASGGTSGRFEQYF.